This note documents a single TCR beta chain sequence. This clonotype was seen a handful of times. The antigen this receptor binds is unknown. There are no base qualities to consult, and no much larger clone falls within one base. From cysteine to phenylalanine, the CDR3 is 15 amino acids long. This entry keeps only the CDR3 DNA: 45 bases, framed from base 1. Trimmed from V: 5 bases; trimmed from J: 7 bases; junction bases lacking a gene match: 6. CDR1 and CDR2 are drawn from the germline V gene: MNHEY, SVGAGI. PBMCs were isolated by Ficoll-Paque density gradient centrifugation. This sample is drawn from a study of T-cell memory formation after mild COVID-19 (dated by TCRdb to the early 2020s). General notes on the study: Most TCR sequence clusters were specific to one of the two donors. Two young, previously healthy adult volunteers, one female and one male, were included in the cohort. In two donors, T-cell clones that expanded and contracted after mild COVID-19 were tracked by sequencing TCRalpha and TCRbeta repertoires over time.

The full study reports these points: Whether the second-wave clones peaking on day 37 were SARS-CoV-2 specific was not confirmed. Only two mild cases were covered by the study, and larger cohorts that include severe cases with pre-infection samples were considered necessary. Clones contracting from day 15 to 85 had balanced CD4/CD8 phenotypes, while a second wave expanding from day 15 to 37 was biased towards CD4+. The detection of some responding clones in pre-infection memory suggests that pre-existing cross-reactive memory T cells joined the SARS-CoV-2 response. Contracting CD4+ clones were located mainly in the CM and EM memory subsets, whereas CD8+ clones were found to be enriched in EMRA.

Reads for this sample came from an Illumina NovaSeq 6000. TCRalpha and TCRbeta cDNA libraries were built by 5'RACE with constant-segment primers, adding sample barcodes and unique molecular identifiers. RNA was extracted from every sample with Trizol reagent. Library amplification was performed in two PCR steps, and a second sample barcode and Illumina TruSeq adapters were introduced in the second step. Libraries were sequenced on an Illumina NovaSeq with 2 x 150 bp paired-end reads. In the paper's pipeline: Demultiplexing of reads and collapsing into UMI-guided consensus sequences were performed with migec v1.2.7. Using mixcr v2.1.11, UMI consensuses were aligned to TRA and TRB V and J templates and then assembled into clonotypes. Clonotypes were classified as expanded or contracted when called significant by both edgeR and NoisET, with noise models trained on biological replicates. For edgeR calls, a false discovery rate-adjusted p below 0.01 and a log2 fold-change threshold of 1 were applied. PCA with hierarchical clustering of max-normalized trajectories of the 1000 most abundant clonotypes was used as exploratory dynamics analysis. Separately sequenced CD4+ and CD8+ repertoires were used to assign a CD4 or CD8 phenotype to each responding clone. TCRdb handled the public reads itself, with Q25 trimming in fastp and clone calling in MiXCR, and kept productive beta chains. All rows with the same CDR3 protein become a single entry with the most common DNA and genes. None of the V and J calls come from the authors' own analysis; TCRdb made them. This sample is represented by about 450,000 distinct CDR3 sequences; 20% to 25% of them were singletons. The ten biggest clones cover approximately 14% of the sample.

The sequencing input was PBMCs or a T cell subset sorted from them (not recorded which). The chain is assembled from TRBV6-5 and TRBJ2-2; 11 junctional bases match TRBD2. This TCR came from an adult woman who had mild COVID-19 (a few samples of this study predate the infection). The sample titles of this study are shuffled in the database, so cell type and time point are left out; the donor was told from shared clones. In nucleotide form, the sequence is TGTGCCAGCAGTCGACTAGCGGGACGGTTCGGGGAGCTGTTTTTT. The translation is CASSRLAGRFGELFF.